Shown below are 16 T cell receptor beta chains from a single sample sequenced in a study of cytomegalovirus exposure and HLA in healthy donors. Use of 60 Vbeta and 13 Jbeta primers characterized the PCR. Sequencing was performed with immunoSEQ multiplex PCR; in TCRdb, only in-frame clones are kept and a portion is missing. Its listing shows about 60,000 clones. The material sequenced was PBMCs. The source of these receptors is a woman younger than 30 in good health and CMV-seronegative.

The chain recombines TRBV5-1 with TRBJ2-7; D is possibly TRBD2 (7 bases). The CDR3 spans 15 residues. The V gene lost 0 bases and the J gene lost 6 bases, with 16 bases spanning the gap. Germline assignment: CDR1 SGHRS and CDR2 YFSETQ. As DNA, the CDR3 is TGCGCCAGCAGCTTGGATGGCGGGGGCCACGGCGAGCAGTACTTC. It encodes CASSLDGGGHGEQYF.

The chain uses TRBV30 and TRBJ2-1, with 10 bases fitting TRBD2. The trim removed 5 bases at V and 0 bases at J, leaving 10 bases unmatched. The length of the CDR3 is 17 residues. The V gene's germline CDR1 is GTSNPN and CDR2 SVGIG (reference sequence). The CDR3, as DNA: TGTGCCTGGGCGAGATCCATAGCGGGAGGCTCCTACAATGAGCAGTTCTTC. This encodes CAWARSIAGGSYNEQFF.

The CDR3, as DNA: TGTGCCAGCAGCCTTCTTCAGCCCCAGCATTTT. Protein product: CASSLLQPQHF. The chain combines TRBV5-8 with TRBJ1-5, with D hard to call. Deletions cut 4 bases from V and 6 bases from J, with 5 bases between. Looked up from germline, CDR1 is SGHTS and CDR2 is YDEGEE. The CDR3 covers 11 residues.

The chain carries TRBV6-5 and TRBJ2-7; the D gene is possibly TRBD1 (5 bases). Germline CDR1 MNHEY, CDR2 SVGAGI. This CDR3 contains 15 residues. The V and J ends lost 0 bases and 0 bases respectively, with 9 bases between them. CDR3 bases: TGTGCCAGCAGTTACTCCGCGGACAACTCCTACGAGCAGTACTTC. Protein product: CASSYSADNSYEQYF.

The chain employs TRBV15 and TRBJ2-5, with a tentative D call TRBD2 (5 bases). Between the trimmed V and J ends, which lost 1 base and 5 bases, there was a span of 5 bases. CDR3 length: 12 residues. Germline CDR1 is LNHNV and CDR2 is YYDKDF (reference sequence). CDR3 nucleotides: TGTGCCACCAGCAGAGGGAGGGAGACCCAGTACTTC. This translates into CATSRGRETQYF.

The chain is built from TRBV11-3 and TRBJ1-4, with 7 bases lining up with TRBD1. The CDR3 covers 16 residues. Germline assignment: CDR1 SGHNT and CDR2 YENEEA. J was trimmed by 3 bases and V by 1 base; bases with no gene match: 5. The CDR3 is CASSLGDRRSNEKLFF. The CDR3 nucleotides read TGTGCCAGCAGCTTAGGGGACAGACGCTCTAATGAAAAACTGTTTTTT.

The chain links TRBV6-5 to TRBJ2-2; a possible D gene is TRBD1 (5 bases). V was clipped by 6 bases and J by 6 bases, with 11 bases between them. CDR1 MNHEY and CDR2 SVGAGI come from the germline V gene. This CDR3 has 13 residues. The chain's CDR3 is CASRRQGSGELFF. The CDR3 region has the DNA TGTGCCAGCAGACGTCAGGGCTCCGGGGAGCTGTTTTTT.

The chain joins TRBV30 to TRBJ2-7; 11 nucleotides agree with TRBD1. The germline V gene encodes CDR1 GTSNPN and CDR2 SVGIG (reference sequence). V trimming: 8 bases; J trimming: 4 bases; junction bases outside the gene matches: 10. This CDR3 region has 14 residues. CDR3 bases: TGTGCCGGCCAGGAGGACAGGGGGCTATACGAGCAGTACTTC. Translating it yields CAGQEDRGLYEQYF.

The rearrangement links TRBV25-1 to TRBJ2-5; TRBD1 might be the D (6 bases). Germline values: CDR1 MGHDK, CDR2 SYGVNS. Trimming took off 2 bases at V and 5 bases at J, with 18 bases between the two ends. CDR3 size: 16 residues. CDR3 loop: CASSEPRTEPRETQYF. DNA of the CDR3: TGTGCCAGCAGTGAACCCCGGACAGAACCCCGGGAGACCCAGTACTTC. Filled out from reference TRBV25-1 and TRBJ2-5, the complete variable domain reads EADIYQTPRYLVIGTGKKITLECSQTMGHDKMYWYQQDPGMELHLIHYSYGVNSTEKGDLSSESTVSRIRTEHFPLTLESARPSHTSQYLCASSEPRTEPRETQYFGPGTRLLVL.

This rearrangement joins TRBV6-1 to TRBJ2-7; no definite D call. The length of the CDR3 is 12 residues. Germline CDR1 reads MNHNS; CDR2 reads SASEGT. V was shortened by 2 bases and J by 6 bases, with 8 bases between the two germline ends. This CDR3 reads CASSEPVLEQYF. CDR3 in DNA: TGTGCCAGCAGTGAACCAGTCCTCGAGCAGTACTTC.

The genes are TRBV10-2 and TRBJ2-2, with 8 bases that match TRBD2. Trimming removed 6 bases from V and 4 bases from J; junction bases left unmatched: 7. CDR1 and CDR2 (germline): WSHSY, SAAADI. The CDR3 spans 15 residues. The CDR3 protein is CASSSALAGTGELFF. In DNA form, the CDR3 reads TGCGCCAGCAGCTCCGCCCTAGCGGGCACCGGGGAGCTGTTTTTT.

J is TRBJ1-6 and V is TRBV6-5; D unresolved. Between the trimmed V and J ends, which lost 6 bases and 15 bases, there was a span of 15 bases. CDR3 length equals 12 residues. CDR1 is MNHEY, CDR2 SVGAGI, per germline. The CDR3 loop reads CASSPSGGILHF. The CDR3 DNA reads as TGTGCCAGCAGCCCTTCCGGAGGGATCCTCCACTTT.

This chain's CDR3 is CASSDSTYEQYF. In DNA, the CDR3 is TGTGCCAGCAGTGATAGCACCTACGAGCAGTACTTC. The rearrangement joins TRBV6-1 to TRBJ2-7, with D uncertain. CDR3 length: 12 residues. Trimming stripped 3 bases from V and 2 bases from J, with 5 bases between. Germline V gene sequence: CDR1 MNHNS, CDR2 SASEGT.

Here the CDR3 reads CASSLLTSGTYEQYF. The CDR3 DNA follows: TGTGCCAGCAGCCTCCTGACGAGCGGAACCTACGAGCAGTACTTC. The chain combines TRBV7-9 with TRBJ2-7, with a possible D match to TRBD2 (5 bases). Trimming took 5 bases from V and 2 from J, leaving 16 bases between them. Germline V gene lookup returns CDR1 SEHNR and CDR2 FQNEAQ (reference sequence). The length of the CDR3 is 15 residues. Filled out from reference TRBV7-9 and TRBJ2-7, the complete variable domain reads DTGVSQNPRHKITKRGQNVTFRCDPISEHNRLYWYRQTLGQGPEFLTYFQNEAQLEKSRLLSDRFSAERPKGSFSTLEIQRTEQGDSAMYLCASSLLTSGTYEQYFGPGTRLTVT.

The gene calls are TRBV15 and TRBJ2-5, with 10 nucleotides matching TRBD1. Per the germline V gene, CDR1 is LNHNV and CDR2 is YYDKDF (reference sequence). Trimming removed 3 bases from V and 5 bases from J; junction bases left unmatched: 6. The CDR3 length is 15 residues. DNA of the CDR3: TGTGCCACCAGCAGGGGGACAGGGGAGACGGAGACCCAGTACTTC. Its protein product is CATSRGTGETETQYF.

The chain has TRBV18 and TRBJ1-1; no clear D gene. Per germline, CDR1 KGHSH and CDR2 LQKENI. The germline V and J ends were trimmed by 3 bases and 3 bases, with 11 bases remaining between them. This CDR3 region has 14 residues. The CDR3 coding sequence is TGTGCCAGCTCACCGCAAAAAGAGGACACTGAAGCTTTCTTT. Its translation: CASSPQKEDTEAFF.